A single sample gave rise to the 7 T cell receptor beta chains below, sequenced in a study of blood T cell repertoires in COVID-19. Method: immunoSEQ multiplex PCR; TCRdb's copy keeps in-frame clones and lacks some. The sample comprises more than 75,000 clones, roughly 80% of which are singletons, and 15% to 20% rests with the top ten. The sequenced material came from peripheral blood. The receptor set was obtained from an elderly woman with active or convalescent COVID-19.

The genes are TRBV24-1 and TRBJ2-5; TRBD1 is a possible D gene (5 bases). Trimming pared 2 bases from V and 9 bases from J, leaving 12 bases between. From germline, CDR1 is KGHDR and CDR2 SFDVKD. The CDR3 length is 13 residues. For the CDR3, the DNA is TGTGCCACCAGTGATTCAGGGCAGGCTCCCCAGTACTTC. It translates to CATSDSGQAPQYF.

This rearrangement joins TRBV5-4 to TRBJ2-2; TRBD2 might be the D (5 bases). This CDR3 comprises 17 residues. CDR1 is SGHNT, CDR2 YYREEE, per germline (reference sequence). V lost 4 bases to trimming and J lost 4 bases, with 20 bases between them. The CDR3: CASSLPLLSGATGELFF. The CDR3 nucleotides read TGTGCCAGCAGCCTGCCCTTACTAAGCGGAGCCACCGGGGAGCTGTTTTTT.

The genes are TRBV4-2 and TRBJ1-2, with TRBD1 matching over 9 bases. Germline V CDR1 and CDR2: LGHNA, YNFKEQ. The length of the CDR3 is 14 residues. V lost 3 bases and J lost 7; bases outside the gene matches: 6. CDR3 residues: CASSQGTGNSGYTF. The CDR3 DNA reads as TGTGCCAGCAGCCAGGGGACAGGGAACAGTGGCTACACCTTC.

The count of this clone is one. This chain uses TRBV27 with TRBJ1-1, with 7 bases fitting TRBD1. The germline V gene encodes CDR1 MNHEY and CDR2 SMNVEV (reference sequence). V shed 5 bases and J 1 base; nucleotides not matched to a gene: 10. This CDR3 has 16 residues. CDR3 in amino acids: CASSPSPGQRNTEAFF. CDR3 sequence (DNA): TGTGCCAGCAGTCCCTCACCGGGACAGAGGAACACTGAAGCTTTCTTT.

This rearrangement joins TRBV9 to TRBJ2-1, with 11 bases matching TRBD2. The CDR3 runs to 15 residues. With 0 bases clipped from V and 9 bases from J, the junction kept 5 bases outside the gene matches. Germline V lookup: CDR1 SGDLS, CDR2 YYNGEE. CDR3 loop: CASSVVAGGQVEQFF. In nucleotides, the CDR3 is TGTGCCAGCAGCGTAGTAGCGGGGGGGCAGGTTGAGCAGTTCTTC. Variable domain in full (rest from reference TRBV9 and TRBJ2-1): DSGVTQTPKHLITATGQRVTLRCSPRSGDLSVYWYQQSLDQGLQFLIQYYNGEERAKGNILERFSAQQFPDLHSELNLSSLELGDSALYFCASSVVAGGQVEQFFGPGTRLTVL.

The CDR3 nucleotides are TGTGCCAGCAGCCCAGGGGCCGGACAGGGTAGCTCTGGGGCCAACGTCCTGACTTTC. It specifies CASSPGAGQGSSGANVLTF. This sequence joins TRBV7-9 and TRBJ2-6, with 8 bases fitting TRBD1. Germline loops: CDR1 SEHNR, CDR2 FQNEAQ (reference sequence). Trimming took 5 bases from V and 0 from J; bases not matched to a gene: 12. This CDR3 contains 19 residues.

This chain links TRBV7-9 with TRBJ2-3; possible D gene TRBD2, 6 bases. The germline V and J ends were trimmed by 3 bases and 4 bases, with 14 bases remaining between them. This CDR3 region has 15 residues. Germline V gene data show CDR1 as SEHNR and CDR2 as FQNEAQ (reference sequence). The CDR3 reads CASSLGGNLADTQYF. In nucleotides, the CDR3 is TGTGCCAGCAGCTTGGGCGGGAACCTCGCAGATACGCAGTATTTT.